This TCR beta chain came from a study of T cell responses to AZD1222 COVID-19 vaccine. Regarding the study as a whole: Only a handful of people who got AZD1222 tested seropositive at baseline. An increase in Spike-specific TCR breadth and depth was observed after two AZD1222 doses.

CDR3 length equals 14 residues. The V gene end was trimmed by 5 bases and the J gene end by 9 bases; junction bases not matched to a gene: 8. Germline assignment: CDR1 SQVTM and CDR2 ANQGSEA. Worth noting for this clone: Its antigen is not identified.

Assay used: immunoSEQ multiplex PCR; TCRdb lists only in-frame clones, some missing. The table includes over 100,000 clones, approximately 90% detected once. Here the sequenced sample was peripheral blood, taken on day 0 of AZD1222 vaccination. The rearrangement uses TRBV29-1 and TRBJ1-6; 9 bases are a match to TRBD1. This clonotype originated in an adult in good health. The CDR3: CSVRWTGATSPLHF. The CDR3 bases are TGCAGCGTTCGGTGGACAGGGGCCACTTCACCCCTCCACTTT.